This TCR beta chain was sequenced for a study of blood T cell repertoires in COVID-19. Trimming took off 8 bases at V and 5 bases at J, with 15 bases between the two ends. Per germline, CDR1 SNHLY and CDR2 FYNNEI. The CDR3 is 14 amino acids. Methods used by the authors: Amplification with reference gene primers provided the estimates of nucleated cell counts. Libraries were prepared by immunoSEQ multiplex PCR; TCRdb keeps only in-frame clonotypes and omits some of them. D and trimming come from the DNA, and the V and J calls and clone size come from that table. The sample yields 250,000 or so clones, around nine tenths seen once.

This clonotype was obtained from a man aged 40-49 years with active or convalescent COVID-19. The sequenced sample consisted of peripheral blood. V gene TRBV2 combines with J gene TRBJ1-4; D is possibly TRBD1 (6 bases). In nucleotides, the CDR3 is TGTGCCAGCTATAACAGGGTGGAGAATGAAAAACTGTTTTTT. Translation: CASYNRVENEKLFF.